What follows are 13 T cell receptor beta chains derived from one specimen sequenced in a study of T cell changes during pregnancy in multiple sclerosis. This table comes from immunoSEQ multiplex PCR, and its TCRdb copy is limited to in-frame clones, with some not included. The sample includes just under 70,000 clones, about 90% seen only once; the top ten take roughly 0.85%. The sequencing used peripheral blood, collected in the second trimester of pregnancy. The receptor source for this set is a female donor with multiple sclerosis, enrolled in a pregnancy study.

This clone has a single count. CDR3 DNA sequence: TGTGCCAGCAGTGTTGGGACTAGCGGGGATGAAGATGAGCAGTTCTTC. This encodes CASSVGTSGDEDEQFF. This rearrangement joins TRBV2 to TRBJ2-1; 13 bases map to TRBD2. V lost 4 bases to trimming and J lost 8 bases; unmatched junction nucleotides: 8. Germline assignment: CDR1 SNHLY and CDR2 FYNNEI. CDR3 size: 16 residues.

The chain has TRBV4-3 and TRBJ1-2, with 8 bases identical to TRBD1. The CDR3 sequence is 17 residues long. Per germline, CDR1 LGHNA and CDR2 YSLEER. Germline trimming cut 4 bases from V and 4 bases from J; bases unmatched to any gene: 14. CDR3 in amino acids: CASSPLLTGDGGYGYTF. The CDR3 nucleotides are TGCGCCAGCAGCCCCCTACTGACAGGGGATGGGGGCTATGGCTACACCTTC.

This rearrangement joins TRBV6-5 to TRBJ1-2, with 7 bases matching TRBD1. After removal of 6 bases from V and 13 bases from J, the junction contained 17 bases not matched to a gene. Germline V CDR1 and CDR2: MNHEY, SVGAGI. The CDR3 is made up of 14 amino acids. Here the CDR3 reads CASRLRHLDRHPTF. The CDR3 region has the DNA TGTGCCAGCAGGCTCAGGCACCTGGACAGGCACCCCACCTTC.

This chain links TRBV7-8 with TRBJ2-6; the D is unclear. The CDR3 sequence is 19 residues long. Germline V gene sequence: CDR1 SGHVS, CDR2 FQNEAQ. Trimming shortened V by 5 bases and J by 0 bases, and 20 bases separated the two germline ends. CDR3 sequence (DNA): TGTGCCAGCAGCCTTTTGACCCCGCTACAGACCTCTGGGGCCAACGTCCTGACTTTC. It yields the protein CASSLLTPLQTSGANVLTF.

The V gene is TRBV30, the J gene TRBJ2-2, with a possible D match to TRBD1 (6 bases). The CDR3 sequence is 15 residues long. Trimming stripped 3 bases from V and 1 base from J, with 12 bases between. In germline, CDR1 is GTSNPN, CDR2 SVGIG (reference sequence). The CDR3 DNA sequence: TGTGCCTGGAGACGGGACACCTTGAACACCGGGGAGCTGTTTTTT. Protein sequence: CAWRRDTLNTGELFF.

The CDR3 DNA reads as TGTGCCAGCAGCCAGGGACAGGGGCCCTACGAGCAGTACTTC. It codes for CASSQGQGPYEQYF. This chain links TRBV6-6 with TRBJ2-7; the match to TRBD1 covers 10 bases. V lost 6 bases, J lost 2 bases, and 4 bases stayed unmatched. The CDR3 consists of 14 residues. Germline V gene lookup returns CDR1 MNHNY and CDR2 SVGAGI (reference sequence).

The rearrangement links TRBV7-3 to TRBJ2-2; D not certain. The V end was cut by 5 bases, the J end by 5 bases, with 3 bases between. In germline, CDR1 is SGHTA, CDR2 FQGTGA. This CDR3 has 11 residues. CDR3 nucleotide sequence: TGTGCCAGCAGCCTTACCGGGGAGCTGTTTTTT. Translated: CASSLTGELFF.

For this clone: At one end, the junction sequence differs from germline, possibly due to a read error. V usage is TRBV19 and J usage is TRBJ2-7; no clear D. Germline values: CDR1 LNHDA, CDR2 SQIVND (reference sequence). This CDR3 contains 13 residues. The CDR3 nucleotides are TGTGCCAGTAGTATCTCTGGAGCTTACGCGCAGTACTTC. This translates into CASSISGAYAQYF. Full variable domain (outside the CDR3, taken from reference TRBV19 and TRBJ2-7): DGGITQSPKYLFRKEGQNVTLSCEQNLNHDAMYWYRQDPGQGLRLIYYSQIVNDFQKGDIAEGYSVSREKKESFPLTVTSAQKNPTAFYLCASSISGAYAQYFGPGTRLTVT.

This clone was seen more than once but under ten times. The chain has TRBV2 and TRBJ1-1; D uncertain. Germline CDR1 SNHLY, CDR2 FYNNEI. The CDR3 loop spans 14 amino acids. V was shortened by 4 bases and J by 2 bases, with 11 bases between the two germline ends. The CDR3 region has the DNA TGTGCCAGCAGTGCGGTCACAGTTAACACTGAAGCTTTCTTT. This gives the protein CASSAVTVNTEAFF.

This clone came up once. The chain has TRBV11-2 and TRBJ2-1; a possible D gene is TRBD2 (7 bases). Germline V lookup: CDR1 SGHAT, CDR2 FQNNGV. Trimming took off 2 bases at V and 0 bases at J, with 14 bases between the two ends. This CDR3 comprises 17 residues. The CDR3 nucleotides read TGTGCCAGCAGCTTATTGGGGGGGGGCGCCTCCTACAATGAGCAGTTCTTC. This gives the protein CASSLLGGGASYNEQFF.

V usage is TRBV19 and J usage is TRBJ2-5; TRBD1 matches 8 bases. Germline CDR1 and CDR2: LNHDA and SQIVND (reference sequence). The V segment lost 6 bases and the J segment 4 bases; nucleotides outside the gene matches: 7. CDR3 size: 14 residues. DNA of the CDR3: TGTGCCAGTAGAGGTACCGGGACAGGAGAGACCCAGTACTTC. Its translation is CASRGTGTGETQYF.

The CDR3 nucleotides are TGTGCCAGCAGCCTACGGACAGGGGCACCCCTCCACTTT. Translating it yields CASSLRTGAPLHF. This chain uses TRBV11-3 with TRBJ1-6, with 9 nucleotides matching TRBD1. Germline V lookup: CDR1 SGHNT, CDR2 YENEEA. Trimming took 5 bases from V and 11 from J; bases not matched to a gene: 4. The length of the CDR3 is 13 residues.

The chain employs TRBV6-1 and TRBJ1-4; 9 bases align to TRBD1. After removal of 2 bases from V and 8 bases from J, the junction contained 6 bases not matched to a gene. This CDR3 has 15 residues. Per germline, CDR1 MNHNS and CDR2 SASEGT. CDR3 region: CASSELQGAGEKLFF. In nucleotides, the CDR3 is TGTGCCAGCAGTGAATTACAGGGGGCAGGCGAAAAACTGTTTTTT.